The 10 T cell receptor beta chains below all came from one sample that was sequenced in a study of vaccination effects on CD4 cells after COVID-19. ViraFEST assay sequencing came after antigen-specific CD4+ T cells were expanded with viral peptide pools. Culture lasted under 13 days before CD4+ T cell isolation. Two-dose BNT162b2 or mRNA-1273 vaccination was given to participants. These receptors have no identified antigens. Sequencing used immunoSEQ multiplex PCR; TCRdb keeps in-frame clones, though not all of them. Counted here are tens of thousands of clones, roughly 79% occurring once; the ten biggest clones make up about 6.3%. The material was CD4+ T cells from PBMCs cultured with SARS-CoV-2 spike peptides, obtained after COVID-19 vaccination. These receptors were collected from a human donor who received a COVID-19 vaccine. Some clones in this sample may be carry-over from other donors' samples.

The CDR3 sequence: CASSPDYYAQTEGYTF. CDR3 sequence (DNA): TGTGCCAGCTCACCAGATTACTACGCACAAACGGAGGGCTACACCTTC. This chain links TRBV18 with TRBJ1-2; D is ambiguous. V lost 2 bases and J 8 bases, leaving 21 bases between the germline ends. The CDR3 is 16 residues long. Germline values: CDR1 KGHSH, CDR2 LQKENI. The variable domain in full, with the rest retrieved from reference TRBV18 and TRBJ1-2, is NAGVMQNPRHLVRRRGQEARLRCSPMKGHSHVYWYRQLPEEGLKFMVYLQKENIIDESGMPKERFSAEFPKEGPSILRIQQVVRGDSAAYFCASSPDYYAQTEGYTFGSGTRLTVV.

The chain combines TRBV6-5 with TRBJ2-2; D might be TRBD2 (5 bases). Trimming stripped 7 bases from V and 4 bases from J, with 13 bases between. The CDR3 runs 14 residues. Germline lookup yields CDR1 MNHEY and CDR2 SVGAGI. The CDR3 protein is CASKTSSGTGELFF. CDR3 nucleotides: TGTGCCAGCAAAACTAGTTCGGGCACCGGGGAGCTGTTTTTT.

The chain carries TRBV10-2 and TRBJ1-1; 10 nucleotides agree with TRBD1. CDR3 length: 13 amino acids. CDR1 and CDR2 from the germline V gene are WSHSY and SAAADI. The V and J ends lost 8 bases and 4 bases, in that order; junction bases with no gene match: 4. CDR3 DNA sequence: TGCGCCAGCCGAAGGACAGGGGGCACTGAAGCTTTCTTT. This gives the protein CASRRTGGTEAFF.

This rearrangement joins TRBV24-1 to TRBJ2-2; D is uncertain. There are 13 residues in the CDR3. CDR1 is KGHDR, CDR2 SFDVKD, per germline. V was shortened by 9 bases and J by 7 bases, with 14 bases between the two germline ends. For the CDR3, the DNA is TGTGCCACCCAGATCCTAAGCAGCGGGGAGCTGTTTTTT. It yields the protein CATQILSSGELFF.

This clone has a handful of counts. The CDR3 is CASLTGGSGGYTF. The CDR3, as DNA: TGTGCCAGCCTTACGGGGGGCAGTGGTGGCTACACCTTC. This chain uses TRBV28 with TRBJ1-2; D is possibly TRBD1 (6 bases). This CDR3 comprises 13 residues. V was shortened by 8 bases and J by 7 bases, with 17 bases between the two germline ends. Germline V CDR1 and CDR2: MDHEN, SYDVKM.

This chain connects TRBV10-2 to TRBJ2-7; maybe TRBD1 (5 bases). The germline CDR1 and CDR2 sequences are WSHSY and SAAADI. Deletions cut 6 bases from V and 4 bases from J, with 10 bases between. This CDR3 region has 12 residues. In DNA, the CDR3 is TGCGCCAGCAGCCCGCAGGGATACGAGCAGTACGTC. Translating it yields CASSPQGYEQYV.

The sample holds a few counts of this clone. The chain joins TRBV6-2 or TRBV6-3 to TRBJ1-2; TRBD1 might be the D (5 bases). Germline CDR1 and CDR2: MNHEY and SVGEGT. V was shortened by 2 bases and J by 4 bases, with 8 bases between the two germline ends. The CDR3 runs to 13 residues. The CDR3 sequence is CASSYRQFYGYTF. The CDR3 nucleotides read TGTGCCAGCAGTTACCGACAGTTCTATGGCTACACCTTC.

The chain is built from TRBV5-1 and TRBJ2-1, with TRBD2 as a possible D gene (5 bases). CDR1 and CDR2 (germline): SGHRS, YFSETQ. The CDR3 sequence is 16 residues long. The V and J ends lost 4 bases and 4 bases respectively, with 18 bases between them. The CDR3 DNA sequence: TGCGCCAGCAGCCGTCTATTGGGAGCAGTTTACAATGAGCAGTTCTTC. This sequence encodes CASSRLLGAVYNEQFF.

This chain uses TRBV6-5 with TRBJ1-5; maybe TRBD1 (5 bases). The CDR3 length is 15 residues. V was pared by 8 bases and J by 5 bases, with 19 bases between. Per the germline V gene, CDR1 is MNHEY and CDR2 is SVGAGI. The chain's CDR3 is CASHAYVTGDQPQHF. The DNA of the CDR3 is TGTGCCAGCCATGCCTACGTTACAGGCGATCAGCCCCAGCATTTT.

The chain carries TRBV7-9 and TRBJ2-3, with D uncertain. The germline CDR1 and CDR2 sequences are SEHNR and FQNEAQ (reference sequence). Deletions cut 2 bases from V and 6 bases from J, with 6 bases between. The CDR3 is made up of 12 amino acids. In DNA, the CDR3 is TGTGCCAGCAGCTTACCGCGGGATACGCAGTATTTT. This translates into CASSLPRDTQYF.